This T cell receptor beta chain was observed in a study of OX40 agonist ivuxolimab in advanced cancers. Collection of blood occurred at baseline, at cycle 4 day 1, and at cycle 7 day 1. TCRdb's table, derived via immunoSEQ multiplex PCR, lists solely in-frame clones and lacks some. This table holds about 45,000 clones, roughly 88% found once. CDR3 length: 15 residues. V was shortened by 7 bases and J by 2 bases, with 16 bases between the two germline ends. The germline V gene has CDR1 SGDLS and CDR2 YYNGEE. The chain uses TRBV9 and TRBJ2-1; D is tentatively TRBD1 or TRBD2 (6 bases each). The sequence derives from an adult with an advanced solid tumor such as melanoma, head and neck, liver or kidney cancer. The material was CD4+ or CD8+ T cells sorted from blood, obtained in a trial of the OX40 agonist ivuxolimab. The CDR3 loop is CASALEGGPYNEQFF. CDR3 sequence (DNA): TGTGCCAGCGCCCTGGAGGGGGGACCCTACAATGAGCAGTTCTTC.